The entry that follows covers one T cell receptor beta chain sequence. Antigen: not known. The data were taken from a study of beta chain features in type 1 diabetes. General study points: A potential influence of HLA type upon TCRB rearrangement remained unresolved herein. Individuals with type 1 diabetes displayed fewer insertions and more deletions at VDJ junctions. Compared with healthy donors, patients appeared to share more similar naive, central memory and regulatory TCRB repertoires.

Expressed TCRB transcripts were sequenced after all isolated RNA was converted to cDNA. TCRdb's copy holds only in-frame clones and misses some; the assay was immunoSEQ multiplex PCR. This repertoire shows fewer than 650,000 clones, around 15% found once; its top ten account for approximately 0.093%. There are 12 residues in the CDR3. Germline V gene sequence: CDR1 SGHRS, CDR2 YFSETQ. Deletions cut 6 bases from V and 9 bases from J, with 13 bases between. The origin of this receptor is a man aged 18 to 35 in good health. The V gene is TRBV5-1, the J gene TRBJ2-1; tentative D call: TRBD1 (6 bases). Sequencing was performed on naive CD4+ T cells from blood. CDR3 nucleotides: TGCGCCAGCACTATACAGGGTGGTGAGCAGTTCTTC. Translating gives CASTIQGGEQFF.